Reported below is one TCR beta chain. Germline V gene data show CDR1 as GTSNPN and CDR2 as SVGIG (reference sequence). The J segment lost 3 bases and the V segment lost 2 bases, leaving 2 bases of the junction unmatched. There are 13 residues in the CDR3. The source of the sample is a study of technical replicates of blood from a handful of donors. Assay: immunoSEQ multiplex PCR; the TCRdb copy retains only in-frame clones and omits some. Of approximately 92,000 clones listed, around 96% are singletons. The TCR originated in a human donor in good health. The V call is TRBV30, the J call TRBJ1-2; 8 bases agree with TRBD1. Sequenced material: T cells isolated from PBMCs. This chain's CDR3 is CAWSLQGDYGYTF. Here the CDR3 DNA reads TGTGCCTGGAGTTTACAGGGGGACTATGGCTACACCTTC.